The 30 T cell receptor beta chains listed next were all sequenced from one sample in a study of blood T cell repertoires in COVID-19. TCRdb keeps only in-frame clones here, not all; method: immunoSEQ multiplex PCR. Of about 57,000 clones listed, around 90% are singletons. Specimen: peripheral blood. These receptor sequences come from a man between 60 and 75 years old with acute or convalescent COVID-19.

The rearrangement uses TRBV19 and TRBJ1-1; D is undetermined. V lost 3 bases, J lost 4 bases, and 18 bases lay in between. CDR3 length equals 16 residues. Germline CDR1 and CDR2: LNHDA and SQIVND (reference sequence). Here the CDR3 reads CASSMGKAPGSTEAFF. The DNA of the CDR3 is TGTGCCAGTAGTATGGGAAAGGCCCCGGGAAGCACTGAAGCTTTCTTT.

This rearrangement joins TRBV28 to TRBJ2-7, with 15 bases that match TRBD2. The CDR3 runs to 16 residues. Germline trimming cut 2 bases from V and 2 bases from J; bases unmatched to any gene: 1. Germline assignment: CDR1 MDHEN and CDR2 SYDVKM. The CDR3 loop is CASSLGTSGRTYEQYF. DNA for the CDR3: TGTGCCAGCAGTTTAGGGACTAGCGGGAGGACCTACGAGCAGTACTTC.

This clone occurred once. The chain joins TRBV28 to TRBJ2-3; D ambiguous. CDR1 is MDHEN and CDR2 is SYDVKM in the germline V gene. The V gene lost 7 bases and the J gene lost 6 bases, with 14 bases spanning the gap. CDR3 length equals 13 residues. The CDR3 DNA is TGTGCCAGCAATTCAGGTCCTCCGGATACGCAGTATTTT. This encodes CASNSGPPDTQYF.

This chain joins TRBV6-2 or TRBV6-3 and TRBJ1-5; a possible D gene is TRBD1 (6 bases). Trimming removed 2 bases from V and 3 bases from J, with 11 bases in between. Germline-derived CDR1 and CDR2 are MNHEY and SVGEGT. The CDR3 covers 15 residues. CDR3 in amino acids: CASSYTGTYNQPQHF. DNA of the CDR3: TGTGCCAGCAGTTACACAGGGACATACAATCAGCCCCAGCATTTT.

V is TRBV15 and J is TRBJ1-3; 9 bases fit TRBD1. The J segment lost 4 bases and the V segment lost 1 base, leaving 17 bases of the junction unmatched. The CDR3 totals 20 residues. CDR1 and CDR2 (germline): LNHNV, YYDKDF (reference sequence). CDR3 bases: TGTGCCACCAGCAGAGTCCTTGGGACAGGGAGCGTGGTTGGCGGAAACACCATATATTTT. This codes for CATSRVLGTGSVVGGNTIYF.

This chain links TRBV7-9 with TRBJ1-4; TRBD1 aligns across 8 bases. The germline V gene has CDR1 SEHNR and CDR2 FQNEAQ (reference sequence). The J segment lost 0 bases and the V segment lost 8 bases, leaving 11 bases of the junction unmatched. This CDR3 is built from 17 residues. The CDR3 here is CASSPPRTGPTNEKLFF. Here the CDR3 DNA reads TGTGCCAGCTCCCCCCCGAGGACAGGGCCAACTAATGAAAAACTGTTTTTT.

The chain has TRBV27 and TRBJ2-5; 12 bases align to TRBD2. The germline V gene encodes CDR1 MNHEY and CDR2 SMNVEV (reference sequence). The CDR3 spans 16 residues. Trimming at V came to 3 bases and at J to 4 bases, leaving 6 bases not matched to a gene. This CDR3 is CASSLVSSGRGETQYF. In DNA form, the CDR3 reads TGTGCCAGCAGTTTGGTGTCTAGCGGGAGGGGAGAGACCCAGTACTTC.

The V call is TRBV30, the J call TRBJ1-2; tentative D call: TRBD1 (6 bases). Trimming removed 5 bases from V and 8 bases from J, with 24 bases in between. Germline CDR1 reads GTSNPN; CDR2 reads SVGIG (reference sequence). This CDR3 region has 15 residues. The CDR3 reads CAWGPLTGGEGGYTF. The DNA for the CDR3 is TGTGCCTGGGGTCCTCTTACGGGGGGCGAAGGCGGCTACACCTTC.

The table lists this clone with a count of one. CDR3 in DNA: TGTGCCAGCAGGATGACAGGTTCAACGGGCCCTGGGGCCAACGTCCTGACTTTC. Encoded protein: CASRMTGSTGPGANVLTF. The genes are TRBV7-3 and TRBJ2-6, with D perhaps TRBD1 (6 bases). Germline CDR1 and CDR2: SGHTA and FQGTGA. V was cut by 6 bases and J by 2 bases, with 20 bases left in between. This CDR3 region has 18 residues. The full variable domain, its missing parts supplied by reference TRBV7-3 and TRBJ2-6, is GAGVSQTPSNKVTEKGKYVELRCDPISGHTALYWYRQSLGQGPEFLIYFQGTGAADDSGLPNDRFFAVRPEGSVSTLKIQRTERGDSAVYLCASRMTGSTGPGANVLTFGAGSRLTVL.

The CDR3: CASSSVAGVTGELFF. CDR3 sequence (DNA): TGTGCCAGCTCATCTGTTGCAGGGGTCACCGGGGAGCTGTTTTTT. The chain employs TRBV18 and TRBJ2-2; D is perhaps TRBD1 (6 bases). Germline CDR1 KGHSH, CDR2 LQKENI. This CDR3 comprises 15 residues. V dropped 5 bases and J dropped 4 bases, with 14 bases sitting between them.

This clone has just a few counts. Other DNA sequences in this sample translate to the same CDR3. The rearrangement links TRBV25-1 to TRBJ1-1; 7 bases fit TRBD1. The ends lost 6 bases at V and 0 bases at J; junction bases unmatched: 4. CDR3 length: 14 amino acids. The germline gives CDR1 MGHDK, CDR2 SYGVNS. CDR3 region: CASSDRVMNTEAFF. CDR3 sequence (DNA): TGTGCCAGCAGCGACAGGGTTATGAACACTGAAGCTTTCTTT. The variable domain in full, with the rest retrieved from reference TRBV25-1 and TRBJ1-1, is EADIYQTPRYLVIGTGKKITLECSQTMGHDKMYWYQQDPGMELHLIHYSYGVNSTEKGDLSSESTVSRIRTEHFPLTLESARPSHTSQYLCASSDRVMNTEAFFGQGTRLTVV.

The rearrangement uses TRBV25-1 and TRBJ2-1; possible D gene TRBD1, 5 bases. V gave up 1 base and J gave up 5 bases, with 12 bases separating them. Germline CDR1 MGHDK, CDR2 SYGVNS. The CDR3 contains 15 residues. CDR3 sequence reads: CASSESAGMNNEQFF. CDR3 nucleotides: TGTGCCAGCAGTGAATCGGCAGGGATGAACAATGAGCAGTTCTTC.

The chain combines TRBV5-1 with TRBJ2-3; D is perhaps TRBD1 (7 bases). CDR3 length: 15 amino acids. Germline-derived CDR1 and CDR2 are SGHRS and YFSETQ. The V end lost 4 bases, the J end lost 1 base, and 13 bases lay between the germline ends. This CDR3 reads CASSLRGTGTDTQYF. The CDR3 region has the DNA TGCGCCAGCAGCCTGCGCGGGACAGGCACAGATACGCAGTATTTT.

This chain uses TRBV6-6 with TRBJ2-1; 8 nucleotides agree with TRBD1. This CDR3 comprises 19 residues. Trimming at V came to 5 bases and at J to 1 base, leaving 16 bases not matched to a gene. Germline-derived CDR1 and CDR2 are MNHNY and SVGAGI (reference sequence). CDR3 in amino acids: CASSPSVGARTGSYNEQFF. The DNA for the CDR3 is TGTGCCAGCAGTCCCTCCGTCGGGGCGAGGACAGGGTCCTACAATGAGCAGTTCTTC.

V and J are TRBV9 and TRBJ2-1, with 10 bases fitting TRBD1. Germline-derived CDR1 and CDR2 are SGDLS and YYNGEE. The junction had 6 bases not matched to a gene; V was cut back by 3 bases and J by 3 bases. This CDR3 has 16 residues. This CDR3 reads CASSEGDRGYYNEQFF. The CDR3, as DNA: TGTGCCAGCAGCGAAGGGGACAGGGGTTACTACAATGAGCAGTTCTTC. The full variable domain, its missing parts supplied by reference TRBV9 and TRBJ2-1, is DSGVTQTPKHLITATGQRVTLRCSPRSGDLSVYWYQQSLDQGLQFLIQYYNGEERAKGNILERFSAQQFPDLHSELNLSSLELGDSALYFCASSEGDRGYYNEQFFGPGTRLTVL.

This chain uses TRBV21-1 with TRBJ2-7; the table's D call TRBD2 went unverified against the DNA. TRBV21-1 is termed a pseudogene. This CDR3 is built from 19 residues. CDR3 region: CASSKAWTSGSVFRYEQYF. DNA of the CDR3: TGTGCCAGCAGCAAAGCTTGGACTAGCGGGAGTGTTTTTCGCTACGAGCAGTACTTC.

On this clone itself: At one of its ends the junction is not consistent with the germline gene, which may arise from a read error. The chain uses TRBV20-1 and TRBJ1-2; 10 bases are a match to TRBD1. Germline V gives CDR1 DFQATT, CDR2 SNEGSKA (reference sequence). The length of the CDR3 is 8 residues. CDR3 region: CSARTGGF. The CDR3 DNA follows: TGCAGTGCCCGGACAGGGGGCTTC.

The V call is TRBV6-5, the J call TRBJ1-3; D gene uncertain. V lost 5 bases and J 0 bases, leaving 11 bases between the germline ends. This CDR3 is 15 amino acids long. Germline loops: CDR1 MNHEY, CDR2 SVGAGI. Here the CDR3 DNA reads TGTGCCAGCAGTCGGTCGGGGTACTCTGGAAACACCATATATTTT. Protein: CASSRSGYSGNTIYF.

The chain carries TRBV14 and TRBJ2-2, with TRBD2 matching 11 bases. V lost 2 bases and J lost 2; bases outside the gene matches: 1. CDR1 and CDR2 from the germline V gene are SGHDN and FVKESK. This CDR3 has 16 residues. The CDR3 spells CASSQLAGGNTGELFF. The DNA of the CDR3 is TGTGCCAGCAGCCAACTAGCGGGAGGAAACACCGGGGAGCTGTTTTTT. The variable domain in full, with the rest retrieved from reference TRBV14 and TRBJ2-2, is EAGVTQFPSHSVIEKGQTVTLRCDPISGHDNLYWYRRVMGKEIKFLLHFVKESKQDESGMPNNRFLAERTGGTYSTLKVQPAELEDSGVYFCASSQLAGGNTGELFFGEGSRLTVL.

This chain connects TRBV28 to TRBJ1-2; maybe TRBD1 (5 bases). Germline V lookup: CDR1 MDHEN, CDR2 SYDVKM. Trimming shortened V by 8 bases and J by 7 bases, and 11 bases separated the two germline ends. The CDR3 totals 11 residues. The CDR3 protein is CASQGAGGYTF. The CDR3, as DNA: TGTGCCAGCCAAGGGGCCGGTGGCTACACCTTC.

The CDR3 nucleotides are TGTGCCAGCAGCTTTGGGGGACAGGAGTACAATGAGCAGTTCTTC. It yields the protein CASSFGGQEYNEQFF. The V gene is TRBV7-9, the J gene TRBJ2-1, with 8 bases identical to TRBD1. Germline CDR1 and CDR2: SEHNR and FQNEAQ (reference sequence). The CDR3 extends over 15 amino acids. V was clipped by 3 bases and J by 4 bases; unmatched bases: 5.

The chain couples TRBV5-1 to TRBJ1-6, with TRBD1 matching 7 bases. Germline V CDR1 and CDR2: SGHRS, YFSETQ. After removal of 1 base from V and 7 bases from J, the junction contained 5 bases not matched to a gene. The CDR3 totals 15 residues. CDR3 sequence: CASSLTGEGNSPLHF. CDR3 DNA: TGCGCCAGCAGCTTGACAGGGGAAGGGAATTCACCCCTCCACTTT.

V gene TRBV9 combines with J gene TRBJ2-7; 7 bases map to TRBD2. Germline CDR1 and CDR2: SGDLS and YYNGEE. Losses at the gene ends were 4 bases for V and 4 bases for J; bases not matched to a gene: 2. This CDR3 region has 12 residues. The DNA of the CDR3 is TGTGCCAGCAGCTCGGGGGGATACGAGCAGTACTTC. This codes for CASSSGGYEQYF.

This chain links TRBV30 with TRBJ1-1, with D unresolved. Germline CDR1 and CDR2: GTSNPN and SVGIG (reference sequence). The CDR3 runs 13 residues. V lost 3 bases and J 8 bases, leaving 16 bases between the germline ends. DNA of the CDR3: TGTGCCTGGAGACCGGGAGCCCAAACGGAAGCTTTCTTT. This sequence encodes CAWRPGAQTEAFF.

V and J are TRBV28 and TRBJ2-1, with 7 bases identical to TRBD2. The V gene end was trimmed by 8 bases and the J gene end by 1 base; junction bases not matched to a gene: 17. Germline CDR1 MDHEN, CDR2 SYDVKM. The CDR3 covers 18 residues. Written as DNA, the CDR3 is TGTGCCAGCCTAAACCGTTTAACCAGCGGGAATTCCTACAATGAGCAGTTCTTC. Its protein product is CASLNRLTSGNSYNEQFF. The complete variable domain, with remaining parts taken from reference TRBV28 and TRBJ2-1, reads DVKVTQSSRYLVKRTGEKVFLECVQDMDHENMFWYRQDPGLGLRLIYFSYDVKMKEKGDIPEGYSVSREKKERFSLILESASTNQTSMYLCASLNRLTSGNSYNEQFFGPGTRLTVL.

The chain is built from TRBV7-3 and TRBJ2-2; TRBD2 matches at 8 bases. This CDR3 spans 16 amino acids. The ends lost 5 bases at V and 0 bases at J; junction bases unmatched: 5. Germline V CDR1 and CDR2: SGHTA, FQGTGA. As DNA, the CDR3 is TGTGCCAGCAGCCCACGGGAGGGAGCGAACACCGGGGAGCTGTTTTTT. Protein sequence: CASSPREGANTGELFF.

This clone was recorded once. The CDR3 coding sequence is TGTGCCAGCATGACCCGTACGGGCGAGCAGTACTTC. As protein: CASMTRTGEQYF. V gene TRBV6-5 combines with J gene TRBJ2-7; D not certain. The CDR3 is 12 amino acids. Germline V gene sequence: CDR1 MNHEY, CDR2 SVGAGI. The germline V and J ends were trimmed by 7 bases and 6 bases, with 13 bases remaining between them.

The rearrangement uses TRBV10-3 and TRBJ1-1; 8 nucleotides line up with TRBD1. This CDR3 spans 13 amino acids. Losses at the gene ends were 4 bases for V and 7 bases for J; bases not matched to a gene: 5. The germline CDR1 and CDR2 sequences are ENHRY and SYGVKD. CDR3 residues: CAISGAGGSEAFF. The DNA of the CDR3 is TGTGCCATCAGTGGGGCAGGGGGCAGTGAAGCTTTCTTT.

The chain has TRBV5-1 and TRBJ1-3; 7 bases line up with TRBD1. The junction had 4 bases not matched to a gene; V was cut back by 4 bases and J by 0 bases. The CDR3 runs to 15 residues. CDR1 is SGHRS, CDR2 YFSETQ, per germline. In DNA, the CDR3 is TGCGCCAGCAGCACAACAGGGGACTCTGGAAACACCATATATTTT. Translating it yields CASSTTGDSGNTIYF.

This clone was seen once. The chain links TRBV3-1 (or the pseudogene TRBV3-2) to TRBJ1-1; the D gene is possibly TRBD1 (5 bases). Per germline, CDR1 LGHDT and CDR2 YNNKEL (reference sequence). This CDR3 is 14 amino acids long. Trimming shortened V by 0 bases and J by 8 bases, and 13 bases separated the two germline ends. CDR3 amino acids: CASSQDLRGGEAFF. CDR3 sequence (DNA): TGTGCCAGCAGCCAAGATCTTAGGGGAGGCGAAGCTTTCTTT.